This TCR beta chain was identified in a study of vaccination effects on CD4 cells after COVID-19. This clone was counted once. Its antigen is as yet unknown. Some clones are missing from TCRdb's copy, which holds only in-frame ones; the method was immunoSEQ multiplex PCR. This table has around 70,000 clones, roughly four fifths appearing once. The culture ran for roughly ten days, and then CD4+ T cells were isolated. Neither prior SARS-CoV-2 infection nor positive nucleocapsid antibodies were present in the vaccine recipients. Half the medium was replaced with IL-2 medium on days 3 and 7. This sequence was found in a human donor who received a COVID-19 vaccine. This sample comprised CD4+ T cells from PBMCs cultured without peptide, obtained before COVID-19 vaccination.

CDR3 in amino acids: CASSPLANTGELFF. The CDR3 coding sequence is TGCGCCAGCAGTCCACTAGCGAACACCGGGGAGCTGTTTTTT. This chain connects TRBV5-1 to TRBJ2-2; a weak D match, TRBD2 (5 bases). Germline V gene lookup returns CDR1 SGHRS and CDR2 YFSETQ. This CDR3 comprises 14 residues. V was shortened by 5 bases and J by 0 bases, with 8 bases between the two germline ends.